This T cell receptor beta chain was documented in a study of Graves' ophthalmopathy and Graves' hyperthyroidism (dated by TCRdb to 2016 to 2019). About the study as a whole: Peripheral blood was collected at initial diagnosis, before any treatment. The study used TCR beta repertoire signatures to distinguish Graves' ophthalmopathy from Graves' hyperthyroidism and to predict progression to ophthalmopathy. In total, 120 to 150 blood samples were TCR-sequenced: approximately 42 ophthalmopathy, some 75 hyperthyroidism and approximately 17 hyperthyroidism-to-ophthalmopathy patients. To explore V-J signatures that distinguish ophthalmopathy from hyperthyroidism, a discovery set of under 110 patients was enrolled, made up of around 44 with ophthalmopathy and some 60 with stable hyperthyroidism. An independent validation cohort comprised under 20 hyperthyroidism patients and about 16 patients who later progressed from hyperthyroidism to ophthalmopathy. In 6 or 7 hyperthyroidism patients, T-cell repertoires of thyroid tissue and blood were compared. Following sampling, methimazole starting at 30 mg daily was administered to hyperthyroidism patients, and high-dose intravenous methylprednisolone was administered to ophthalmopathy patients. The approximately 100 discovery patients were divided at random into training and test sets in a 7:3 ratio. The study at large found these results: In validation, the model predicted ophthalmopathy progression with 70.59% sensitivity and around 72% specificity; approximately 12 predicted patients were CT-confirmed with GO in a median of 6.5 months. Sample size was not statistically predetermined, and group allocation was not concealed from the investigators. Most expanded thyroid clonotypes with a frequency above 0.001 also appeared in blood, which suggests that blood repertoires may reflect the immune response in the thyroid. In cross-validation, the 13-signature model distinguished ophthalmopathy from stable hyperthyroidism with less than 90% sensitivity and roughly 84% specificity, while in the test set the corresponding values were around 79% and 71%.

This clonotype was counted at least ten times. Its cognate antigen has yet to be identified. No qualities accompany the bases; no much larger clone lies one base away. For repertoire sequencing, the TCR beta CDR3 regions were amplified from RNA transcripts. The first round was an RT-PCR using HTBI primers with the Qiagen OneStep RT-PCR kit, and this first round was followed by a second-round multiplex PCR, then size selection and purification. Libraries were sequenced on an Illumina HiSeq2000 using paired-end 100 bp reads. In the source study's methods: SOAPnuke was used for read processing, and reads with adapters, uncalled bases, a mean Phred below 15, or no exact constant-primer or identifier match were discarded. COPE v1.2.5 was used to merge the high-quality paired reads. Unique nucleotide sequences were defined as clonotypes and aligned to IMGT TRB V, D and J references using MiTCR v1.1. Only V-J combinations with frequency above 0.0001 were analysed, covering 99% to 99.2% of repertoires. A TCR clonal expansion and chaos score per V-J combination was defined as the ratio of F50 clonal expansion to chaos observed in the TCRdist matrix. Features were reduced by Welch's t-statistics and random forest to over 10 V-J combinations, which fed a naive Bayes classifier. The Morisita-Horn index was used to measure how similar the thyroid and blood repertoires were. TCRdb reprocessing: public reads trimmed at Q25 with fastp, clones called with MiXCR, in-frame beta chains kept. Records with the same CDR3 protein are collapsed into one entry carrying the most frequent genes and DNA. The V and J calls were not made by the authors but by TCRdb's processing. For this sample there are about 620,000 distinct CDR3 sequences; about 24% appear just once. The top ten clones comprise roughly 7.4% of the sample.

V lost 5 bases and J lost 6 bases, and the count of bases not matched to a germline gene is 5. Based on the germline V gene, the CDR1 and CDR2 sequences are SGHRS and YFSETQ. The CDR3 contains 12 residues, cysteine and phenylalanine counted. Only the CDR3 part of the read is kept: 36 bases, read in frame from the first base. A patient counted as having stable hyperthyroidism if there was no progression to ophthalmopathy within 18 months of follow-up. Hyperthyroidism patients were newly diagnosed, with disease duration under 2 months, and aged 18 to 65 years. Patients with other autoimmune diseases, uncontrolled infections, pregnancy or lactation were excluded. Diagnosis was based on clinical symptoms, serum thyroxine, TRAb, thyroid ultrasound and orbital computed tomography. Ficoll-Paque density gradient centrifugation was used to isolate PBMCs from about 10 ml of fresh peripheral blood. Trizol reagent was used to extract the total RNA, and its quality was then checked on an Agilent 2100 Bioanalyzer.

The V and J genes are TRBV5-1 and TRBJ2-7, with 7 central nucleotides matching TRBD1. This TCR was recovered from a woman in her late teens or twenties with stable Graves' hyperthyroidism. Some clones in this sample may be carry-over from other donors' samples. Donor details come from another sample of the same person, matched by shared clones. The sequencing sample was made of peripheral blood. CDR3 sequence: CASSRAGGEQYF. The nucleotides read TGCGCCAGCAGTCGTGCAGGGGGCGAGCAGTACTTC.